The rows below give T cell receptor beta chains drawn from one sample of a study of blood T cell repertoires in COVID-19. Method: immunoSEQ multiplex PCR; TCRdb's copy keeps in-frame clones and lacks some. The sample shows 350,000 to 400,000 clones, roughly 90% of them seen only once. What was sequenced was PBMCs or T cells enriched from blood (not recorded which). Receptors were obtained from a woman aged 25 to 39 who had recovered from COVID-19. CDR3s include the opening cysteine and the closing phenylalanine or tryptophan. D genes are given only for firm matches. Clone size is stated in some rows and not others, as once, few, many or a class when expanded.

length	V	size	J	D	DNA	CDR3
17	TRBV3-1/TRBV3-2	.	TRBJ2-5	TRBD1	TGTGCCAGCAGCCCCCCGCCGGGACAGGGGTCTGGGGAGACCCAGTACTTC	CASSPPPGQGSGETQYF
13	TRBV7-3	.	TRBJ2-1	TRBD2	TGTGCCAGCAGCCCCGGGGGGGACAATGAGCAGTTCTTC	CASSPGGDNEQFF
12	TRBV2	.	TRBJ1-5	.	TGTGCCAGCAGCCCCCCTAATCAGCCCCAGCATTTT	CASSPPNQPQHF
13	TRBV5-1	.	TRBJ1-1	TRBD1	TGCGCCAGCAGCCTAGACAGGGCAGGTGAAGCTTTCTTT	CASSLDRAGEAFF
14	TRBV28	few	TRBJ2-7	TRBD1	TGTGCCAGCACTTCGGGGACAGGGCCCTACGAGCAGTACTTC	CASTSGTGPYEQYF
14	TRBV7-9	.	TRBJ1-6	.	TGTGCCAGCAGCTTCGACAAGTTTAATTCACCCCTCCACTTT	CASSFDKFNSPLHF
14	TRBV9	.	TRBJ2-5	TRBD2	TGTGCCAGCACCCCAGATGCGGGAGCTGAGACCCAGTACTTC	CASTPDAGAETQYF
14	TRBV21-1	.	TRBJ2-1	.	TGTGCCAGCAGCACTGGGGTGACTAACAATGAGCAGTTCTTC	CASSTGVTNNEQFF
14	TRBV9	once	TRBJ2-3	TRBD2	TGTGCCAGCAGCGCTAGCGGGGGACTAGATACGCAGTATTTT	CASSASGGLDTQYF
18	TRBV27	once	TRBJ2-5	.	TGTGCCAGCAGTTTATCGCCCTTAACTAGAAGCGAGCAAGAGACCCAGTACTTC	CASSLSPLTRSEQETQYF
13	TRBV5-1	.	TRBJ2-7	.	TGCGCCAGCACCCCGACTAGCTCCTACGAGCAGTACTTC	CASTPTSSYEQYF
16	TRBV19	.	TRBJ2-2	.	TGTGCCAGTAGTATAGTTCCAGGGGGGACGACCGGGGAGCTGTTTTTT	CASSIVPGGTTGELFF
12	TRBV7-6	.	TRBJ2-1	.	TGTGCCAGCAGCTTCGCAGGGGATGAGCAGTTCTTC	CASSFAGDEQFF
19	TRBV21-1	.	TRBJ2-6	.	TGTGCCAGCAGCAAATTATCGAGACAGGGGGCGCTAGGGGCCAACGTCCTGACTTTC	CASSKLSRQGALGANVLTF
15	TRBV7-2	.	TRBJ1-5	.	TGTGCCAGCAGCTTAGAGGCCAGGAGCAATCAGCCCCAGCATTTT	CASSLEARSNQPQHF
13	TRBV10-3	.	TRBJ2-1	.	TGTGCCATCAGTGAGTCGGACATCTATGAGCAGTTCTTC	CAISESDIYEQFF
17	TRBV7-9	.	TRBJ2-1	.	TGTGCCAGCAGCTTAGACCTCCAGGGTTTCTCCTACAATGAGCAGTTCTTC	CASSLDLQGFSYNEQFF
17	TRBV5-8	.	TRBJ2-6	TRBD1	TGTGCCAGCAGCGGTGGGGACAGGTTCTCTGGGGCCAACGTCCTGACTTTC	CASSGGDRFSGANVLTF
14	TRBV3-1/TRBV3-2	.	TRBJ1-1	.	TGTGCCAGCAGTCTGACAGGACCGGGCACTGAAGCTTTCTTT	CASSLTGPGTEAFF
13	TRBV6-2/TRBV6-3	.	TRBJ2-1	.	TGTGCCAGCAGTTACCTCCGGTACAATGAGCAGTTCTTC	CASSYLRYNEQFF
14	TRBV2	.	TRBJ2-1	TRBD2	TGTGCCAGCAGTGTTTTGGGACTAGCGGCTGAGCAGTTCTTC	CASSVLGLAAEQFF
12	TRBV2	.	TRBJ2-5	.	TGTGCCAGCAGGAGCGGGTGGGAGACCCAGTACTTC	CASRSGWETQYF
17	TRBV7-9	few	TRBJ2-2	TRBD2	TGTGCCAGCAGCTCACAGCGGCCGGGACTAGCCACCGGGGAGCTGTTTTTT	CASSSQRPGLATGELFF
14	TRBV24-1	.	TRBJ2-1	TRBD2	TGTGCCACCAGTGGGCTAGCGGGAGCGGGGGAGCAGTTCTTC	CATSGLAGAGEQFF
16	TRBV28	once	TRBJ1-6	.	TGTGCCAGCAGTGCGGGGGGCTTCGCCTATAATTCACCCCTCCACTTT	CASSAGGFAYNSPLHF
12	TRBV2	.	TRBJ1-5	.	TGTGCCAGCAGCCTCTCAACGAGGGTCCAGCATTTT	CASSLSTRVQHF
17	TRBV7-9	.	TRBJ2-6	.	TGTGCCAGCAGCCCCCTACGGGGGAACTCTGGGGCCAACGTCCTGACTTTC	CASSPLRGNSGANVLTF
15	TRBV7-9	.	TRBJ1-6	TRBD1	TGTGCACCTAATTTCGGGACAGGGTACAATTCACCCCTCCACTTT	CAPNFGTGYNSPLHF
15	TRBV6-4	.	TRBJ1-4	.	TGTGCCAGCAGTGACCGAGATGCAACTAATGAAAAACTGTTTTTT	CASSDRDATNEKLFF
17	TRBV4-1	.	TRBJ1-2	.	TGCGCCAGCAGCCAAGCGTGGAGGATCTCAGCTAACTATGGCTACACCTTC	CASSQAWRISANYGYTF
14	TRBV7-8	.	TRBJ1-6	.	TGTGCCAGCAGCTTAAACAACGTAATCTCACCCCTCCACTTT	CASSLNNVISPLHF
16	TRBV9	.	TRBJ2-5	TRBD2	TGTGCCAGCAGCCTAGGGACTAGCGGGAGTGGAGAGACCCAGTACTTC	CASSLGTSGSGETQYF
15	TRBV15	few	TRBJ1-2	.	TGTGCCACCAGCAGAGATGGACAGACCTTCTATGGCTACACCTTC	CATSRDGQTFYGYTF
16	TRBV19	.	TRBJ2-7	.	TGTGCCAGGATGGCATTGACGGGGAAGGGTTCCGTCGAGCAGTACTTC	CARMALTGKGSVEQYF
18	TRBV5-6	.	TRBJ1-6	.	TGTGCCAGCAGCTTGGTGAGGAGCGCGGGCCGGTATTTATCACCCCTCCACTTT	CASSLVRSAGRYLSPLHF
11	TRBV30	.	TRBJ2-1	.	TGTGCCTGGAGTAGAGTTTTTGAGCAGTTCTTC	CAWSRVFEQFF
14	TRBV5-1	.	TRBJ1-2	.	TGCGCCAGCAGCTTGACAGGGAAAAACTATGGCTACACCTTC	CASSLTGKNYGYTF
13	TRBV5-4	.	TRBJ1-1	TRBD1	TGTGCCAGCAGCCAGGGGGGGAACACTGAAGCTTTCTTT	CASSQGGNTEAFF
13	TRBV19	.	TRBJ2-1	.	TGTGCCAGTAGCCAAGATCTCGGCAATGAGCAGTTCTTC	CASSQDLGNEQFF
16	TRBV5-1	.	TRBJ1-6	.	TGCGCCAGCAGCTCAACAGGGAACTCCTATAATTCACCCCTCCACTTT	CASSSTGNSYNSPLHF
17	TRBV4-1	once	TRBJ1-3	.	TGCGCCAGCAGCCAAAGGTTTGACGGCGGCTCTGGAAACACCATATATTTT	CASSQRFDGGSGNTIYF
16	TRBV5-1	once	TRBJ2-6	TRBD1	TGCGCCAGCAGTGGACAGGGGGCGCGGGGGGCCAACGTCCTGACTTTC	CASSGQGARGANVLTF
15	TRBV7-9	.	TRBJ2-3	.	TGTGCCAGCAGCCCCCATTTAGGGGGGGCAGATACGCAGTATTTT	CASSPHLGGADTQYF
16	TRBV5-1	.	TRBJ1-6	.	TGCGCCAGCAGCTTGGTCACTCAGGGGTCAAATTCACCCCTCCACTTT	CASSLVTQGSNSPLHF
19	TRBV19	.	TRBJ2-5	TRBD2	TGTGCCAGTAGTATAGATCCCCGTCGACTAGCGGGAGGTAAAGAGACCCAGTACTTC	CASSIDPRRLAGGKETQYF
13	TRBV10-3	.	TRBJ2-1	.	TGTGCCATCAGCGGGAGCCCTAGGGATGAGCAGTTCTTC	CAISGSPRDEQFF
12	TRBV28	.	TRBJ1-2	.	TGTGCCAGCAGTAACAGTAACTATGGCTACACCTTC	CASSNSNYGYTF
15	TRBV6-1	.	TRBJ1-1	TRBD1	TGTGCCAGCAGTGAGAGGGGGCGCGTGGGCACTGAAGCTTTCTTT	CASSERGRVGTEAFF
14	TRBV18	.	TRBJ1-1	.	TGTGCCAGCTCACTACAGAATAGTGACACTGAAGCTTTCTTT	CASSLQNSDTEAFF
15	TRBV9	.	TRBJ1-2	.	TGTGCCAGCAGCGTAGAGGGGCATGGAAGCTATGGCTACACCTTC	CASSVEGHGSYGYTF
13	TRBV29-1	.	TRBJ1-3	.	TGCAGCGTTGAGGGACCGGAGGGACACACCATATATTTT	CSVEGPEGHTIYF
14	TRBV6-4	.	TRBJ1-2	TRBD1	TGTGCCAGCAGTTCCGGGACAGGGGCGCGGGGCTACACCTTC	CASSSGTGARGYTF
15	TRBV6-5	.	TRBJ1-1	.	TGTGCCAGCAGTTTTCGACAAGTAATGAACACTGAAGCTTTCTTT	CASSFRQVMNTEAFF
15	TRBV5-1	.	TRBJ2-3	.	TGCGCCAGCAGCCATACTTCCCCTAGCACAGATACGCAGTATTTT	CASSHTSPSTDTQYF
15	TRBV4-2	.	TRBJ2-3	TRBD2	TGTGCCAGCAGCCCGGGACTAGCGGATACAGATACGCAGTATTTT	CASSPGLADTDTQYF